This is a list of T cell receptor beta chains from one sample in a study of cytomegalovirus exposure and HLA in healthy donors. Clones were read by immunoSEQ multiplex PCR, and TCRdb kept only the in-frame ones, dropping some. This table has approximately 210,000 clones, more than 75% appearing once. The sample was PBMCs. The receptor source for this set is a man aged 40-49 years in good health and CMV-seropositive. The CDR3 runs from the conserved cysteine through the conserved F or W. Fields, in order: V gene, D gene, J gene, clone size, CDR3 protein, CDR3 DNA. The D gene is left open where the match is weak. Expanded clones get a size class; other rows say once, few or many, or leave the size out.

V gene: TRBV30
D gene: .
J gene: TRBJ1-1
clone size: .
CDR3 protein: CASQTGLNTEAFF
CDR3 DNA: TGTGCCTCCCAGACAGGACTGAACACTGAAGCTTTCTTT

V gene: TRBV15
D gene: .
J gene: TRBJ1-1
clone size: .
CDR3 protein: CATSKPNTEAFF
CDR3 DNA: TGTGCCACCAGCAAGCCGAACACTGAAGCTTTCTTT

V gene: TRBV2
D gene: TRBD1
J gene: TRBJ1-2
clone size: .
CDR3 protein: CASSVPGQPYGYTF
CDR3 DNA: TGTGCCAGCAGTGTCCCGGGACAGCCTTATGGCTACACCTTC

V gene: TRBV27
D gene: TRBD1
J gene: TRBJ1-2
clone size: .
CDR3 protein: CASSFTGGDYGYTF
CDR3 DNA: TGTGCCAGCAGTTTTACAGGGGGCGACTATGGCTACACCTTC

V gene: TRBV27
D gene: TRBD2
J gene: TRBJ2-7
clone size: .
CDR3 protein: CASSLATSGSEQYF
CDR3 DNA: TGTGCCAGCAGTTTAGCTACTAGCGGGAGTGAGCAGTACTTC

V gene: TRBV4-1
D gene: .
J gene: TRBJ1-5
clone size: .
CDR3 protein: CASSQEGANQPQHF
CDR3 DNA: TGCGCCAGCAGCCAAGAGGGGGCCAATCAGCCCCAGCATTTT

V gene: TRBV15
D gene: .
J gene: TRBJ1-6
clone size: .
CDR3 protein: CATSRDIDNSPLHF
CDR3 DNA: TGTGCCACCAGCAGAGATATCGATAATTCACCCCTCCACTTT

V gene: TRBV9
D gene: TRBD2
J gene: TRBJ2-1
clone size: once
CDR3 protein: CASSVASGAYNEQFF
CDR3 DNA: TGTGCCAGCAGCGTAGCTAGCGGGGCCTACAATGAGCAGTTCTTC

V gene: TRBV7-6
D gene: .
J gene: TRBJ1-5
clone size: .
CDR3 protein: CASSPTSQGNQPQHF
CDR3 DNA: TGTGCCAGCAGCCCGACATCTCAGGGCAATCAGCCCCAGCATTTT

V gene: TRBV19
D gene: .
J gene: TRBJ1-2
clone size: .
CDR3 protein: CASSMQSVGGLYGYTF
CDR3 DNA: TGTGCCAGTAGTATGCAATCCGTCGGGGGACTCTATGGCTACACCTTC

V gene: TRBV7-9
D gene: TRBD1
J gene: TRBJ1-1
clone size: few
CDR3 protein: CASSSTGDNTEAFF
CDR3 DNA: TGTGCCAGCAGCTCGACAGGGGATAACACTGAAGCTTTCTTT

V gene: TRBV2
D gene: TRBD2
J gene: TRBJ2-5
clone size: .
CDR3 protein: CASGREEETQYF
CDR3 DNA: TGTGCCAGCGGGAGGGAGGAGGAGACCCAGTACTTC

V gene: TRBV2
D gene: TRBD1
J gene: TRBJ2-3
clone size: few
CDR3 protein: CASSRDRGFTDTQYF
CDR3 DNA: TGTGCCAGCAGTCGGGACAGGGGGTTCACAGATACGCAGTATTTT

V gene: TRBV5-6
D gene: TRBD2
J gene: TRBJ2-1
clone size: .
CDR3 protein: CASTLGGRAGFEQFF
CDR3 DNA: TGTGCCAGCACCCTTGGCGGGAGGGCCGGCTTTGAGCAGTTCTTC

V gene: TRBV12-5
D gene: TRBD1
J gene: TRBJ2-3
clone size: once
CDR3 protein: CASGTPGQGFPDTQYF
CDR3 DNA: TGTGCTAGTGGTACCCCCGGACAGGGGTTTCCAGATACGCAGTATTTT

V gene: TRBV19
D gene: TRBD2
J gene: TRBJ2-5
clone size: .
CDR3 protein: CASSSRTSGVETQYF
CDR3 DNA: TGTGCCAGTAGCTCCCGGACTAGCGGAGTCGAGACCCAGTACTTC

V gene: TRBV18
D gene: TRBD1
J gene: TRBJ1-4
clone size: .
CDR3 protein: CASSPRDSEKLFF
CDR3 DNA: TGTGCCAGCTCACCACGGGACAGTGAAAAACTGTTTTTT

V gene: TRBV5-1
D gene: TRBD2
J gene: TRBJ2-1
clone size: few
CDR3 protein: CASSQAFSGNNEQFF
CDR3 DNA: TGCGCCAGCAGCCAAGCATTTAGCGGGAACAATGAGCAGTTCTTC

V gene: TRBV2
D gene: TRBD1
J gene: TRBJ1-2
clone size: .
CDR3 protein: CASSRTGGSGYTF
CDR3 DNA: TGTGCCAGCAGTCGGACAGGGGGCTCTGGCTACACCTTC

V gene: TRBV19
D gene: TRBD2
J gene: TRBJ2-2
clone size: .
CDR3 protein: CASSMGLAGAGGELFF
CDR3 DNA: TGTGCCAGTAGTATGGGACTAGCGGGAGCGGGCGGGGAGCTGTTTTTT

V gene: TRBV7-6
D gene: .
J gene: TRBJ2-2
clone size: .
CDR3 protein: CASSLSLLRSTGELFF
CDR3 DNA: TGTGCCAGCAGCTTATCCTTATTAAGGAGCACCGGGGAGCTGTTTTTT

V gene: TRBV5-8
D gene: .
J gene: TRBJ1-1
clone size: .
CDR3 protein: CASSILQGGSTEAFF
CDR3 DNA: TGTGCCAGCAGCATACTACAGGGTGGGTCGACTGAAGCTTTCTTT

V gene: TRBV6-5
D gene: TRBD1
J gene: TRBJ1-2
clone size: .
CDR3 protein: CASSYDRAYGYTF
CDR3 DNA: TGTGCCAGCAGTTACGACAGGGCCTATGGCTACACCTTC

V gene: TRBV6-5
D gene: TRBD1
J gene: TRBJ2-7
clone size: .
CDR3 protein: CASSFSRDRDYEQYF
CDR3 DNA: TGTGCCAGCAGTTTTTCCCGGGACAGAGACTACGAGCAGTACTTC

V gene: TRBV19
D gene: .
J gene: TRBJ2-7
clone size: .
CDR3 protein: CPWLKRLGSYEQYF
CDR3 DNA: TGTCCTTGGCTGAAAAGACTAGGCTCCTACGAGCAGTACTTC

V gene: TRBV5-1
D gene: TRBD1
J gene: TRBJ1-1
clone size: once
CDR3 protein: CASSLQGANTEAFF
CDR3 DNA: TGCGCCAGCAGCTTGCAGGGGGCTAACACTGAAGCTTTCTTT

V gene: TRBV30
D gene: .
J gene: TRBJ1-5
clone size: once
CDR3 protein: CAWSTPTGKSNQPQHF
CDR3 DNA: TGTGCCTGGAGTACCCCTACAGGGAAAAGCAATCAGCCCCAGCATTTT

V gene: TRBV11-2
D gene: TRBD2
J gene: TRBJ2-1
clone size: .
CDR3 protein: CASRREGYYNEQFF
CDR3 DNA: TGTGCCAGCAGGCGGGAGGGTTACTACAATGAGCAGTTCTTC

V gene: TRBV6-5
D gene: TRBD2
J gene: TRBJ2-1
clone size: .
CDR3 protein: CASTLTSGINEQFF
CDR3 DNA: TGTGCCAGCACCTTGACTAGCGGGATCAATGAGCAGTTCTTC

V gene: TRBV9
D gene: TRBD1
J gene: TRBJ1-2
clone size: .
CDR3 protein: CASSEGTANYGYTF
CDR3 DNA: TGTGCCAGCAGCGAGGGGACAGCTAACTATGGCTACACCTTC

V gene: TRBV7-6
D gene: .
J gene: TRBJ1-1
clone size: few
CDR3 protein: CASSSRVNTEAFF
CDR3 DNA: TGTGCCAGCAGCTCCAGGGTGAACACTGAAGCTTTCTTT

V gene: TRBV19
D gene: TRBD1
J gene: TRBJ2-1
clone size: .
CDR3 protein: CASSDRDSYNEQFF
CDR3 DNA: TGTGCCAGTAGTGACCGGGACAGTTACAATGAGCAGTTCTTC

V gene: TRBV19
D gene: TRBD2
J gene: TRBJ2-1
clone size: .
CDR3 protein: CASSKWEGSNEQFF
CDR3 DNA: TGTGCCAGTAGTAAGTGGGAGGGCAGCAATGAGCAGTTCTTC

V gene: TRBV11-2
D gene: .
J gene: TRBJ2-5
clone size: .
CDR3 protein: CASSSLGETQYF
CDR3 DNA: TGTGCCAGCAGCTCCCTAGGAGAGACCCAGTACTTC

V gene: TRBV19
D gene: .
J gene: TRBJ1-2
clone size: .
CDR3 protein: CASSKPQAGVYGYTF
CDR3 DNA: TGTGCCAGTAGTAAACCCCAGGCGGGAGTCTATGGCTACACCTTC

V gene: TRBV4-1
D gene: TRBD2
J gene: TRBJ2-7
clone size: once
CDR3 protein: CASTMGPSGSPYEQYF
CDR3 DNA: TGCGCCAGCACCATGGGGCCTAGCGGGAGCCCATACGAGCAGTACTTC

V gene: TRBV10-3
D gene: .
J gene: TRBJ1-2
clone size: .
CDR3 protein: CAIGSTDRRVGGYTF
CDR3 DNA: TGTGCCATCGGGTCTACCGACAGGCGGGTGGGTGGCTACACCTTC

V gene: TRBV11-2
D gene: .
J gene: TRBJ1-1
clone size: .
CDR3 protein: CASSPIRPSGTEAFF
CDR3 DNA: TGTGCCAGCAGCCCGATCCGGCCCTCCGGGACTGAAGCTTTCTTT

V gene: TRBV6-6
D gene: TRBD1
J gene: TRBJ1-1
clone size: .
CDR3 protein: CASSRDRNTEAFF
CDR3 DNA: TGTGCCAGCAGTAGGGACAGGAACACTGAAGCTTTCTTT

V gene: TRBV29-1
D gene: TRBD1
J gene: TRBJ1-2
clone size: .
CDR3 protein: CSVKILDRDYGYTF
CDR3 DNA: TGCAGCGTTAAAATCCTGGACAGGGACTATGGCTACACCTTC

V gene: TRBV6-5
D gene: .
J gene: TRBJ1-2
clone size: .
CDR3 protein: CASSLGDYGYTF
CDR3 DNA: TGTGCCAGCAGCCTAGGTGACTATGGCTACACCTTC

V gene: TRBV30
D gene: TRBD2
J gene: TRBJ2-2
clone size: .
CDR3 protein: CAWSVLRESTGELFF
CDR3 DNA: TGTGCCTGGAGTGTTTTGCGGGAGAGCACCGGGGAGCTGTTTTTT

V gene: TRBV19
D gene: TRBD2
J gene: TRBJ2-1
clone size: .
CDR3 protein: CASSPAPGTSGYNEQFF
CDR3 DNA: TGTGCCAGTAGTCCCGCACCCGGGACTAGCGGCTACAATGAGCAGTTCTTC

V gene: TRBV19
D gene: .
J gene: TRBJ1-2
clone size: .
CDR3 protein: CASSPDGGRGGYTF
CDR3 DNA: TGTGCCAGTAGCCCCGACGGAGGGCGGGGTGGCTACACCTTC

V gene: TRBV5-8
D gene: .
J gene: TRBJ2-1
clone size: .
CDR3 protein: CASSFLRGSSEQFF
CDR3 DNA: TGTGCCAGCAGCTTTCTAAGGGGTAGCAGTGAGCAGTTCTTC

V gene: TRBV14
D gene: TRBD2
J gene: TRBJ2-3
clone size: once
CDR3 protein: CASSLKSAGERTDTQYF
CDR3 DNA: TGTGCCAGCAGCCTTAAGTCAGCGGGAGAACGAACAGATACGCAGTATTTT

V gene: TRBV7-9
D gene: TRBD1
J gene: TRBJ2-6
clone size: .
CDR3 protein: CASSLGQSGANVLTF
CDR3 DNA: TGTGCCAGCAGCTTGGGACAGAGTGGGGCCAACGTCCTGACTTTC

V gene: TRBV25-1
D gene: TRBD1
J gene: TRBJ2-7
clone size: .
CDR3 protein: CASTSGGTGGYEQYF
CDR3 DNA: TGTGCCAGCACCTCGGGGGGGACAGGGGGGTACGAGCAGTACTTC